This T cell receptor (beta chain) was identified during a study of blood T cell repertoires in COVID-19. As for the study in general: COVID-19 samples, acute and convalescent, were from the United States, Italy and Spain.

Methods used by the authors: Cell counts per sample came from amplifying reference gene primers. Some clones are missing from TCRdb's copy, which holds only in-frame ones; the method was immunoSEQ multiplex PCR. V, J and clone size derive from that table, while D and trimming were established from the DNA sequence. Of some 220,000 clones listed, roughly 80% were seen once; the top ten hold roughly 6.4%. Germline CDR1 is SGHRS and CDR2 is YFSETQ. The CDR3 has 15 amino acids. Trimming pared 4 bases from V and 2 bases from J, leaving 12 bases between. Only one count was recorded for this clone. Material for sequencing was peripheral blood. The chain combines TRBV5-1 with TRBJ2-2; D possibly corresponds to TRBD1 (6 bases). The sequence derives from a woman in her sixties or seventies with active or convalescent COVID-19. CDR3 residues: CASSPGHLNTGELFF. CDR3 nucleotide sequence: TGCGCCAGCAGCCCGGGACACCTTAACACCGGGGAGCTGTTTTTT.